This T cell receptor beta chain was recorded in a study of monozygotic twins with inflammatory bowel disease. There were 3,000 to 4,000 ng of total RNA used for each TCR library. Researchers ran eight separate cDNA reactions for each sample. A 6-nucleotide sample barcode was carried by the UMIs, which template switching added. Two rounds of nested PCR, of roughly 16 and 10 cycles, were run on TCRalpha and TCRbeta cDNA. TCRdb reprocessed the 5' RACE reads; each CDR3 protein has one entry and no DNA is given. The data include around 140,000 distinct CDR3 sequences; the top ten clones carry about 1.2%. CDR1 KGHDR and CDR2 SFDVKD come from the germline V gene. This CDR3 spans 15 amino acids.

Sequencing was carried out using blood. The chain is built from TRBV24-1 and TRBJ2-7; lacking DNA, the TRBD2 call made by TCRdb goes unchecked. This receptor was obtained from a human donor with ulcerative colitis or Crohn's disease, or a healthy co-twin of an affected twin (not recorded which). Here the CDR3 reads CATSPTSGEPYEQYF.